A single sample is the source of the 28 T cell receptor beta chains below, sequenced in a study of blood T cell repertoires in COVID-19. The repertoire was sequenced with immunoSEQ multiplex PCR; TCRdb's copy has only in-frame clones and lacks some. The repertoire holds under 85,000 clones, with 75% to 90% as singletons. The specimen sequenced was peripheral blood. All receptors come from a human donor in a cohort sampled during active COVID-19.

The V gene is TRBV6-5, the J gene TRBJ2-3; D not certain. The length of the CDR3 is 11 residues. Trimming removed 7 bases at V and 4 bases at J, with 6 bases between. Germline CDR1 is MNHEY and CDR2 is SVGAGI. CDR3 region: CASTRSDTQYF. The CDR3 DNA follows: TGTGCCAGCACTAGGTCAGATACGCAGTATTTT.

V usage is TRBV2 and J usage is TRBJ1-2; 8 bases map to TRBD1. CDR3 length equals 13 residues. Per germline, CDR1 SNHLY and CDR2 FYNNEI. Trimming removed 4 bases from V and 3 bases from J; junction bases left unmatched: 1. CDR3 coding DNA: TGTGCCAGCAGTGCGACAGGGGACTATGGCTACACCTTC. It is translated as CASSATGDYGYTF. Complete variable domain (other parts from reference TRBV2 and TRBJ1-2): EPEVTQTPSHQVTQMGQEVILRCVPISNHLYFYWYRQILGQKVEFLVSFYNNEISEKSEIFDDQFSVERPDGSNFTLKIRSTKLEDSAMYFCASSATGDYGYTFGSGTRLTVV.

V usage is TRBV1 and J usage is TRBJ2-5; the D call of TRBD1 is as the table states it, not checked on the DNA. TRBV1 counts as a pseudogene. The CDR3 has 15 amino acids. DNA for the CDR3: TGCACCAGCAGCCAAGAGGGCTCGCCGGCAGAGACCCAGTACTTC. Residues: CTSSQEGSPAETQYF.

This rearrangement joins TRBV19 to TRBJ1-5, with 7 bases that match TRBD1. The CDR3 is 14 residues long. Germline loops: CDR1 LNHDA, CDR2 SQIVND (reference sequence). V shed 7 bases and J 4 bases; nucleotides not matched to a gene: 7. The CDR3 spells CASTGQVRNQPQHF. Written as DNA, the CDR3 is TGTGCCAGTACCGGACAGGTTAGGAATCAGCCCCAGCATTTT.

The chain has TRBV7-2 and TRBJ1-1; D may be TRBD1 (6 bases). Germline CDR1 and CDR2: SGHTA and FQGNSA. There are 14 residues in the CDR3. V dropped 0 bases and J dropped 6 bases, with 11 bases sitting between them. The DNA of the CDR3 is TGTGCCAGCAGCTTAGCGCAGGGGAAGGCTGAAGCTTTCTTT. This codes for CASSLAQGKAEAFF.

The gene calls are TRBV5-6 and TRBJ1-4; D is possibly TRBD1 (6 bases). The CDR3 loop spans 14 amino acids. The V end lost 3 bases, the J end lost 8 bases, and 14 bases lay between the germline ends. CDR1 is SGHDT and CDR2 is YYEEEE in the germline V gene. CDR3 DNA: TGTGCCAGCAGCTCGGGGGGCCATGGGGAAAAACTGTTTTTT. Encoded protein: CASSSGGHGEKLFF.

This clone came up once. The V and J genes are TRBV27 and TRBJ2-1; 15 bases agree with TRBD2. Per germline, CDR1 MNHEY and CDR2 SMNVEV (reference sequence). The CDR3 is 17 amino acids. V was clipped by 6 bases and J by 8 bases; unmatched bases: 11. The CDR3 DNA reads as TGTGCCAGCAGCTCCTACGGACTAGCGGGGGGGTGGCATGAGCAGTTCTTC. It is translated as CASSSYGLAGGWHEQFF.

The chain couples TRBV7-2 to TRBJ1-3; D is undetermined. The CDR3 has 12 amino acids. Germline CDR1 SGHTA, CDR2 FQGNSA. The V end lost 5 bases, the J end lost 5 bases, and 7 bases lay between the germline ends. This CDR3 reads CASSEARNTIYF. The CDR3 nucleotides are TGTGCCAGCAGCGAGGCGCGAAACACCATATATTTT.

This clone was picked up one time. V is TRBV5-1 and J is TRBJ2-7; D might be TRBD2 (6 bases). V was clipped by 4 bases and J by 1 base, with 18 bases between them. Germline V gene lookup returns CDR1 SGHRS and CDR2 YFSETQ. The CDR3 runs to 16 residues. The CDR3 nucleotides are TGCGCCAGCAGCCCCGGAGGGGTGCAGGGTTCCTACGAGCAGTACTTC. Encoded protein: CASSPGGVQGSYEQYF.

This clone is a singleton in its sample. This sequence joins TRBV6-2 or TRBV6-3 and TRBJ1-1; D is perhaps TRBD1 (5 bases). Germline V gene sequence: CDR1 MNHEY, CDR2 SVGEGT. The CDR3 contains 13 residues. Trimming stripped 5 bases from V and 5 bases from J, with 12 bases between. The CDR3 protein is CASSPSGRTEAFF. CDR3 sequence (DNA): TGTGCCAGCAGTCCCTCAGGGCGGACTGAAGCTTTCTTT.

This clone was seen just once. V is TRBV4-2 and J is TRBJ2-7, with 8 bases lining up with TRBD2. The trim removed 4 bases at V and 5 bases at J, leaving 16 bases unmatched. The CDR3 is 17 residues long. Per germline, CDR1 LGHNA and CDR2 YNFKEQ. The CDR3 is CASSRRALAGLGDEQYF. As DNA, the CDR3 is TGTGCCAGCAGCCGGAGGGCCTTAGCGGGGTTGGGGGACGAGCAGTACTTC.

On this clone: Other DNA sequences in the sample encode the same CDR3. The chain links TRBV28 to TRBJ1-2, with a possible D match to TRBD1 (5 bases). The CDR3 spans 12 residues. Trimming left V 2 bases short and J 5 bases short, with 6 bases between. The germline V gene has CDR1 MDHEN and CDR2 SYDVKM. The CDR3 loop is CASSLQGYGYTF. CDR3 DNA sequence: TGTGCCAGCAGTTTACAGGGTTATGGCTACACCTTC.

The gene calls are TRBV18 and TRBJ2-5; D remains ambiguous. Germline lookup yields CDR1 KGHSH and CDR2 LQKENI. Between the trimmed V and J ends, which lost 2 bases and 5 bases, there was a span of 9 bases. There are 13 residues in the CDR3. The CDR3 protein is CASSPTQVETQYF. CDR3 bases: TGTGCCAGCTCACCAACCCAGGTGGAGACCCAGTACTTC.

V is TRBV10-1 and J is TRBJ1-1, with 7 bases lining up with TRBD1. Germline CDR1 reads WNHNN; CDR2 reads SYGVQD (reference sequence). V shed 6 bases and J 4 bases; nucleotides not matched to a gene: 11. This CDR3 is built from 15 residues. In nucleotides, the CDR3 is TGCGCCAGCAGGGATCCCACCTCAGGGGGCACTGAAGCTTTCTTT. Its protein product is CASRDPTSGGTEAFF.

CDR3 sequence reads: CASNNPWQGLYEQYF. In DNA, the CDR3 is TGTGCCAGTAACAACCCTTGGCAGGGTCTCTACGAGCAGTACTTC. The chain links TRBV19 to TRBJ2-7; D is perhaps TRBD1 (5 bases). Germline assignment: CDR1 LNHDA and CDR2 SQIVND (reference sequence). This CDR3 spans 15 amino acids. Trimming took off 7 bases at V and 3 bases at J, with 19 bases between the two ends.

This CDR3 is CSAETGGYNEQFF. CDR3 nucleotides: TGCAGCGCAGAAACAGGGGGGTACAATGAGCAGTTCTTC. The chain joins TRBV29-1 to TRBJ2-1; 8 nucleotides align to TRBD1. CDR3 length: 13 amino acids. CDR1 is SQVTM and CDR2 is ANQGSEA in the germline V gene. V gave up 7 bases and J gave up 4 bases; unmatched junction bases: 6.

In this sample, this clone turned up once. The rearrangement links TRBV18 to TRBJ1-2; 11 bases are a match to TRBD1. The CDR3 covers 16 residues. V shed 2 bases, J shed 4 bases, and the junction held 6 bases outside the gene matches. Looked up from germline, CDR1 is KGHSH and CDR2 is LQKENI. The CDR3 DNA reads TGTGCCAGCTCACCAGGACAGGGGGCGACAGGCTATGGCTACACCTTC. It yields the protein CASSPGQGATGYGYTF.

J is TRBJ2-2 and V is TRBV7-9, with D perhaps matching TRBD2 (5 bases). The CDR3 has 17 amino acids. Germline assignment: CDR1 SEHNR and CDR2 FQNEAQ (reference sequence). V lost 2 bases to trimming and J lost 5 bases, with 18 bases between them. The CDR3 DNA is TGTGCCAGCAGCTTATTGGGTCGGGGAAGGAGGACCGGGGAGCTGTTTTTT. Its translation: CASSLLGRGRRTGELFF.

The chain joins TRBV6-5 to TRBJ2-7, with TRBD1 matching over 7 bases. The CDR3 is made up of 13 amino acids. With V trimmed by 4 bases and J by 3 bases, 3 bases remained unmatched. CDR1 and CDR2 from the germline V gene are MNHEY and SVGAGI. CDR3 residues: CASSSPGGYEQYF. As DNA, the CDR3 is TGTGCCAGCAGTTCTCCAGGGGGCTACGAGCAGTACTTC.

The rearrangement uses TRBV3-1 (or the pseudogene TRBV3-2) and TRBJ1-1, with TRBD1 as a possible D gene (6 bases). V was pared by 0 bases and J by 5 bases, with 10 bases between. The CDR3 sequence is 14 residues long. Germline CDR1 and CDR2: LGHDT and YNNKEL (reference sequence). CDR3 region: CASSQERGSTEAFF. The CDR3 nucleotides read TGTGCCAGCAGCCAAGAAAGGGGGTCAACTGAAGCTTTCTTT.

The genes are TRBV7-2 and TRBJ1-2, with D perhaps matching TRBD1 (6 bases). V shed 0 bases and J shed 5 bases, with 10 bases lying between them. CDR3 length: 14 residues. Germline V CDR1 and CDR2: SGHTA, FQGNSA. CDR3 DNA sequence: TGTGCCAGCAGCTTAGCCCAAGGACAGTATGGCTACACCTTC. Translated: CASSLAQGQYGYTF.

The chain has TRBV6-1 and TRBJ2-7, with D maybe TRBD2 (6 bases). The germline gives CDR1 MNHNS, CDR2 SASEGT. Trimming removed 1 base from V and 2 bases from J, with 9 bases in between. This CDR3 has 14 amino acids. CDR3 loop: CASSEVGTPYEQYF. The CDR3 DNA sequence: TGTGCCAGCAGTGAAGTGGGGACTCCCTACGAGCAGTACTTC.

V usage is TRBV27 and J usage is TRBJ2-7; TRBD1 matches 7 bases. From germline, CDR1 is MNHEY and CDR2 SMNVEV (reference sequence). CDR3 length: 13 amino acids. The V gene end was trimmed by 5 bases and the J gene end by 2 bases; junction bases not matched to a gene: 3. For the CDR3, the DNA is TGTGCCAGCAGTCGGGACAGCACCTACGAGCAGTACTTC. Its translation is CASSRDSTYEQYF.

The CDR3 nucleotides read TGTGCCAGCAGCTTAGCCGGCTCTGGAAACACCATATATTTT. Translated, it gives CASSLAGSGNTIYF. This rearrangement joins TRBV7-9 to TRBJ1-3; D uncertain. The CDR3 runs 14 residues. The germline V gene has CDR1 SEHNR and CDR2 FQNEAQ (reference sequence). V gave up 0 bases and J gave up 0 bases, with 3 bases separating them.

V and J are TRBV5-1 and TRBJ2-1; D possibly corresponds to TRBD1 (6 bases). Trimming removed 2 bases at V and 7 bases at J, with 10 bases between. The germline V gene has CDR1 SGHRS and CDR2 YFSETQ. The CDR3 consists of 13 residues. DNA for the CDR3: TGCGCCAGCAGCTTCAGCACAGGGAATGAGCAGTTCTTC. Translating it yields CASSFSTGNEQFF.

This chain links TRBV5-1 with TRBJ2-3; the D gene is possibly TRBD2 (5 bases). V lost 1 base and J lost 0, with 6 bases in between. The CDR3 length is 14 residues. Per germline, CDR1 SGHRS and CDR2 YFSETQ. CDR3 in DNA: TGCGCCAGCAGCTTGACTAGTAGCACAGATACGCAGTATTTT. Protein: CASSLTSSTDTQYF. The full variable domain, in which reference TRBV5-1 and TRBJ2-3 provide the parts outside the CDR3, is KAGVTQTPRYLIKTRGQQVTLSCSPISGHRSVSWYQQTPGQGLQFLFEYFSETQRNKGNFPGRFSGRQFSNSRSEMNVSTLELGDSALYLCASSLTSSTDTQYFGPGTRLTVL.

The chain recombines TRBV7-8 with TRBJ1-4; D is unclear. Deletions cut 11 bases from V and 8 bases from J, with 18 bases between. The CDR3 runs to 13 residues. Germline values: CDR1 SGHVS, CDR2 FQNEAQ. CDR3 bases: TGTGCCTCCCGGTCTTTGTTCCTGGAAAAACTGTTTTTT. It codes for CASRSLFLEKLFF.

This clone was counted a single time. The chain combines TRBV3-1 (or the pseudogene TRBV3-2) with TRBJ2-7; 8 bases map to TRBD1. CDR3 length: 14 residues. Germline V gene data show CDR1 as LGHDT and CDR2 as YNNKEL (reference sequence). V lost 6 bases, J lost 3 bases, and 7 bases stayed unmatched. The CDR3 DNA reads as TGTGCCAGCAGTACGGACAGGGCCCACTACGAGCAGTACTTC. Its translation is CASSTDRAHYEQYF.